This T cell receptor (beta chain) derives from a study of response to subunit inactivated influenza vaccine. This CDR3 region has 16 residues. CDR1 is SEHNR, CDR2 FQNEAQ, per germline (reference sequence). V lost 5 bases and J lost 5; bases outside the gene matches: 13. In TCRdb, the RT-PCR reads were re-called with MiXCR into one record per CDR3 protein. The sample comprises some 850,000 distinct CDR3 sequences, around a sixth of which are singletons, and 11% rests with the top ten. This clonotype was picked up a small number of times. The TCR was taken from a man in his fifties who received an inactivated influenza vaccine. This specimen consisted of PBMCs from blood, obtained more than 4 days after vaccination. The chain joins TRBV7-9 to TRBJ2-5, with 8 nucleotides matching TRBD2. CDR3 bases: TGTGCCAGCAGCCTGAGTTGGGTAGCGGGACGGGAGACCCAGTACTTC. It codes for CASSLSWVAGRETQYF. Full variable domain (missing parts from reference TRBV7-9 and TRBJ2-5): DTGVSQNPRHKITKRGQNVTFRCDPISEHNRLYWYRQTLGQGPEFLTYFQNEAQLEKSRLLSDRFSAERPKGSFSTLEIQRTEQGDSAMYLCASSLSWVAGRETQYFGPGTRLLVL.